Listed here are 28 T cell receptor beta chains from one sample, sequenced in a study of patients and donors after allogeneic stem cell transplantation. TCRdb used MiXCR to reprocess the RT-PCR reads, holding one entry per CDR3 protein. The sample has 400,000 to 450,000 distinct CDR3 sequences, approximately 16% seen once. The sample taken for sequencing was blood, either unsorted or a sorted T cell fraction (not recorded which). These receptors all stem from a human donor who was either an allogeneic HSCT recipient or a stem cell or donor lymphocyte infusion donor (not recorded which). It is not recorded whose cells these are; they may come from a transplant donor.

This clonotype was observed at least ten times. The V gene is TRBV7-8, the J gene TRBJ1-1; a possible D gene is TRBD1 (5 bases). The CDR3 covers 14 residues. Germline lookup yields CDR1 SGHVS and CDR2 FQNEAQ. With 3 bases removed from V and 4 bases from J, the gap between germline ends came to 12 bases. The CDR3 spells CASSLRLRGTEAFF. The CDR3 bases are TGTGCCAGCAGCTTGCGCTTGAGGGGCACTGAAGCTTTCTTT.

This clonotype showed up just a few times. The chain combines TRBV3-1 with TRBJ1-1; possible D gene TRBD1, 5 bases. The CDR3 is 17 amino acids. CDR1 is LGHDT and CDR2 is YNNKEL in the germline V gene (reference sequence). Trimming took 0 bases from V and 4 from J, leaving 18 bases between them. CDR3 in DNA: TGTGCCAGCAGCCAAGATCGGGCGTTACAGGATATCACTGAAGCTTTCTTT. It encodes CASSQDRALQDITEAFF.

This clonotype occurred a few times. The rearrangement links TRBV6-1 to TRBJ2-3; TRBD2 aligns across 12 bases. V trimming: 7 bases; J trimming: 5 bases; junction bases outside the gene matches: 7. CDR1 is MNHNS and CDR2 is SASEGT in the germline V gene. The CDR3 extends over 15 amino acids. As DNA, the CDR3 is TGTGCCAGCATGCCTAGCGGGGGGGCCATAGATACGCAGTATTTT. Its translation is CASMPSGGAIDTQYF.

This clonotype was seen a handful of times. The chain recombines TRBV7-2 with TRBJ1-2; D call uncertain. CDR3 length: 12 residues. Per the germline V gene, CDR1 is SGHTA and CDR2 is FQGNSA. Trimming stripped 4 bases from V and 5 bases from J, with 8 bases between. CDR3: CASSSPGYGYTF. The CDR3 DNA reads TGTGCCAGCAGCTCACCGGGGTATGGCTACACCTTC.

The chain carries TRBV4-2 and TRBJ1-6; D may be TRBD1 (6 bases). The germline V gene encodes CDR1 LGHNA and CDR2 YNFKEQ. The CDR3 has 15 residues. V gave up 0 bases and J gave up 9 bases, with 12 bases separating them. The CDR3 here is CASSQDQGLGSPLHF. The DNA of the CDR3 is TGTGCCAGCAGCCAAGACCAGGGGTTAGGTTCACCCCTCCACTTT.

The table lists this clonotype with many counts. The chain links TRBV29-1 to TRBJ2-1; the D gene is possibly TRBD1 (6 bases). The CDR3 covers 16 residues. CDR1 is SQVTM, CDR2 ANQGSEA, per germline. The V end lost 6 bases, the J end lost 0 bases, and 18 bases lay between the germline ends. Written as DNA, the CDR3 is TGCAGCGTGATCAACAGGGAGCCCCTCTCCTACAATGAGCAGTTCTTC. It is translated as CSVINREPLSYNEQFF.

This clonotype was detected ten times or more. The V and J genes are TRBV12-3 or TRBV12-4 and TRBJ2-6; TRBD1 aligns across 8 bases. With V trimmed by 7 bases and J by 2 bases, 13 bases remained unmatched. This CDR3 contains 18 residues. The CDR3, as DNA: TGTGCCAGCACCTATCGTAGACAGGGGTTTACTGGGGCCAACGTCCTGACTTTC. Protein product: CASTYRRQGFTGANVLTF.

The chain recombines TRBV2 with TRBJ2-7; TRBD1 aligns across 9 bases. Per germline, CDR1 SNHLY and CDR2 FYNNEI. After removal of 5 bases from V and 3 bases from J, the junction contained 8 bases not matched to a gene. CDR3 size: 15 residues. The CDR3 nucleotides are TGTGCCAGCAGTTACGAACAGGGGGCTTACTACGAGCAGTACTTC. Amino acid sequence: CASSYEQGAYYEQYF.

The V call is TRBV3-1, the J call TRBJ1-5; D possibly corresponds to TRBD1 (6 bases). Trimming stripped 2 bases from V and 6 bases from J, with 11 bases between. The CDR3 totals 14 residues. Germline values: CDR1 LGHDT, CDR2 YNNKEL (reference sequence). For the CDR3, the DNA is TGTGCCAGCAGCCAACAGGGGCGGTCTCAGCCCCAGCATTTT. It is translated as CASSQQGRSQPQHF.

The rearrangement joins TRBV29-1 to TRBJ2-7; 12 bases map to TRBD2. V shed 4 bases, J shed 5 bases, and the junction held 6 bases outside the gene matches. Germline lookup yields CDR1 SQVTM and CDR2 ANQGSEA. This CDR3 contains 14 residues. CDR3 in DNA: TGCAGCGTTGGACTAGCGGGAGCGGTCGACGAGCAGTACTTC. Translating gives CSVGLAGAVDEQYF.

The sample holds a few counts of this clonotype. The chain joins TRBV20-1 to TRBJ2-7, with TRBD2 matching 8 bases. CDR1 is DFQATT and CDR2 is SNEGSKA in the germline V gene (reference sequence). The junction had 8 bases not matched to a gene; V was cut back by 6 bases and J by 1 base. The CDR3 extends over 14 amino acids. CDR3 protein: CSAAERGISYEQYF. The CDR3, as DNA: TGCAGTGCGGCGGAGCGGGGGATATCCTACGAGCAGTACTTC.

V is TRBV11-2 and J is TRBJ2-6; possibly TRBD2 for D (6 bases). The V gene's germline CDR1 is SGHAT and CDR2 FQNNGV. There are 14 residues in the CDR3. V lost 4 bases and J lost 4, with 8 bases in between. CDR3 loop: CASSSREGANVLTF. In DNA form, the CDR3 reads TGTGCCAGCAGCTCTCGGGAGGGGGCCAACGTCCTGACTTTC.

The chain carries TRBV3-1 and TRBJ2-7, with 8 positions matching TRBD1. There are 14 residues in the CDR3. The germline V gene encodes CDR1 LGHDT and CDR2 YNNKEL (reference sequence). V gave up 4 bases and J gave up 3 bases; unmatched junction bases: 5. The DNA for the CDR3 is TGTGCCAGCAGCCGAGGGACAGGATTCTACGAGCAGTACTTC. It yields the protein CASSRGTGFYEQYF.

This clonotype was observed a handful of times. An end of the junction differs from the germline gene, which may be a read error. The V and J genes are TRBV20-1 and TRBJ2-4, with D unresolved. Germline CDR1 and CDR2: DFQATT and SNEGSKA (reference sequence). The length of the CDR3 is 12 residues. In DNA form, the CDR3 reads TGCAGTGCTAGCTCCCAAAAAAGCATTCAGTACTTC. Its translation is CSASSQKSIQYF.

In this sample, this clonotype turned up a few times. CDR3 sequence (DNA): TGCGCCAGCAGCTTGGACAGGTCCCATCCCAATCAGCCCCAGCATTTT. The encoded protein is CASSLDRSHPNQPQHF. The chain is built from TRBV5-1 and TRBJ1-5, with a weak D call TRBD1 (5 bases). The CDR3 length is 16 residues. V lost 0 bases to trimming and J lost 3 bases, with 13 bases between them. Germline V lookup: CDR1 SGHRS, CDR2 YFSETQ.

CDR3 sequence reads: CASSPDLGYTF. The CDR3 DNA follows: TGTGCCAGCTCACCGGACCTTGGCTACACCTTC. The gene calls are TRBV18 and TRBJ1-2; the D is unclear. Germline V gene lookup returns CDR1 KGHSH and CDR2 LQKENI. The V and J ends lost 3 bases and 7 bases respectively, with 6 bases between them. The CDR3 sequence is 11 residues long.

This chain links TRBV7-8 with TRBJ1-2; D uncertain. Germline CDR1 SGHVS, CDR2 FQNEAQ. This CDR3 comprises 14 residues. Trimming removed 0 bases from V and 4 bases from J, with 9 bases in between. CDR3 amino acids: CASSLAGSPYGYTF. The CDR3 region has the DNA TGTGCCAGCAGCTTAGCGGGCAGCCCCTATGGCTACACCTTC.

The sample holds a few counts of this clonotype. This chain links TRBV6-1 with TRBJ2-4; 7 bases align to TRBD1. Germline V gene sequence: CDR1 MNHNS, CDR2 SASEGT. V trimming: 7 bases; J trimming: 3 bases; junction bases outside the gene matches: 6. This CDR3 comprises 14 residues. The CDR3 spells CASTPTGIKNIQYF. The CDR3 region has the DNA TGTGCCAGCACTCCGACAGGGATCAAAAACATTCAGTACTTC.

This clonotype showed up just a few times. The DNA for the CDR3 is TGTGCCAGCAGCCAAGATCGCGGGTTGGCCCAGTACTTC. As protein: CASSQDRGLAQYF. This chain uses TRBV3-1 with TRBJ2-5, with D possibly matching TRBD2 (5 bases). The CDR3 covers 13 residues. Germline values: CDR1 LGHDT, CDR2 YNNKEL (reference sequence). V lost 0 bases to trimming and J lost 9 bases, with 11 bases between them.

This clonotype has more than one count but fewer than ten. This sequence joins TRBV18 and TRBJ1-3; D perhaps matches TRBD1 (5 bases). Trimming took off 6 bases at V and 3 bases at J, with 15 bases between the two ends. Germline V gene sequence: CDR1 KGHSH, CDR2 LQKENI. The CDR3 is 15 residues long. The CDR3 bases are TGTGCCAGCTCTCCCCTGGACACACGTGGAAACACCATATATTTT. Amino acids: CASSPLDTRGNTIYF.

This chain joins TRBV7-2 and TRBJ2-7; 11 bases map to TRBD2. The trim removed 5 bases at V and 3 bases at J, leaving 6 bases unmatched. This CDR3 comprises 15 residues. The germline V gene has CDR1 SGHTA and CDR2 FQGNSA. The CDR3: CASSISGGAGYEQYF. In DNA, the CDR3 is TGTGCCAGCAGCATTAGCGGGGGGGCCGGCTACGAGCAGTACTTC.

The chain couples TRBV5-5 to TRBJ2-1; the match to TRBD2 covers 11 bases. There are 15 residues in the CDR3. The germline gives CDR1 SGHKS, CDR2 YYEKEE (reference sequence). The ends lost 2 bases at V and 8 bases at J; junction bases unmatched: 6. CDR3 region: CASSFSGRGHYEQFF. CDR3 in DNA: TGTGCCAGCAGCTTTAGCGGGAGGGGCCACTATGAGCAGTTCTTC.

This clonotype was recorded at least ten times. This chain uses TRBV7-9 with TRBJ2-7, with D unclear. CDR3 length: 12 amino acids. The V gene's germline CDR1 is SEHNR and CDR2 FQNEAQ (reference sequence). V was clipped by 0 bases and J by 2 bases, with 2 bases between them. This chain's CDR3 is CASSLAPYEQYF. The CDR3 DNA is TGTGCCAGCAGCTTAGCGCCCTACGAGCAGTACTTC.

The chain carries TRBV11-2 and TRBJ2-7; weak D call: TRBD2 (5 bases). CDR3 length: 17 amino acids. Per germline, CDR1 SGHAT and CDR2 FQNNGV. V was shortened by 1 base and J by 6 bases, with 22 bases between the two germline ends. CDR3 sequence: CASSLVAMRRWEREQYF. The CDR3 DNA follows: TGTGCCAGCAGCTTAGTGGCCATGAGGAGATGGGAGCGCGAGCAGTACTTC.

The rearrangement joins TRBV3-1 to TRBJ2-7; D might be TRBD1 (6 bases). Trimming took 4 bases from V and 2 from J, leaving 12 bases between them. Germline values: CDR1 LGHDT, CDR2 YNNKEL (reference sequence). CDR3 length: 14 residues. DNA of the CDR3: TGTGCCAGCAGCCGACAGGTGTTAACCTACGAGCAGTACTTC. It encodes CASSRQVLTYEQYF.

The J gene is TRBJ2-1, the V gene TRBV7-2; D perhaps matches TRBD2 (6 bases). The CDR3 is 15 amino acids. CDR1 SGHTA and CDR2 FQGNSA come from the germline V gene. The V and J ends lost 5 bases and 4 bases respectively, with 15 bases between them. In DNA form, the CDR3 reads TGTGCCAGCAGCCACGGGACTGCCAGGTACAATGAGCAGTTCTTC. It is translated as CASSHGTARYNEQFF.

This clonotype was detected only a few times. The chain has TRBV6-5 and TRBJ2-5; D remains ambiguous. V lost 2 bases to trimming and J lost 1 base, with 8 bases between them. The CDR3 covers 14 residues. Germline CDR1 reads MNHEY; CDR2 reads SVGAGI. The CDR3 loop reads CASSYRATQETQYF. In DNA, the CDR3 is TGTGCCAGCAGTTACCGGGCTACCCAAGAGACCCAGTACTTC.

V is TRBV18 and J is TRBJ2-7; TRBD2 might be the D (6 bases). The CDR3 has 15 residues. V was shortened by 2 bases and J by 5 bases, with 16 bases between the two germline ends. Germline CDR1 and CDR2: KGHSH and LQKENI. CDR3 residues: CASSPVAGPFNEQYF. CDR3 nucleotide sequence: TGTGCCAGCTCACCAGTCGCGGGACCTTTTAACGAGCAGTACTTC.